The 18 T cell receptor beta chains given below trace back to one sample, sequenced in a study of shared clonotypes between healthy human individuals. Clones were sequenced by immunoSEQ multiplex PCR, and TCRdb holds only the in-frame ones, with some missing. The sample has about 680,000 clones, 90% to 95% seen once; the top ten hold approximately 22%. Positively selected for CCR7, the CD45RO-negative cells used as naive CD8 cells excluded terminally differentiated effector memory CD45RA+ cells. The sequencing input was naive CD8+ T cells sorted from blood. All receptors derive from a man aged 25 to 45 in good health.

The chain links TRBV27 to TRBJ1-5; D not resolved. Trimming stripped 5 bases from V and 4 bases from J, with 18 bases between. The CDR3 is 16 residues long. Per germline, CDR1 MNHEY and CDR2 SMNVEV (reference sequence). The CDR3 bases are TGTGCCAGCAGTCCCTACCTGAGAGTAAGTAATCAGCCCCAGCATTTT. It specifies CASSPYLRVSNQPQHF.

This clone was found once. This sequence joins TRBV27 and TRBJ2-1, with 9 positions matching TRBD2. The germline CDR1 and CDR2 sequences are MNHEY and SMNVEV (reference sequence). CDR3 length: 16 amino acids. After removal of 5 bases from V and 7 bases from J, the junction contained 12 bases not matched to a gene. The CDR3 here is CASSHLAGEVDNEQFF. The CDR3 DNA follows: TGTGCCAGCAGTCACTTAGCGGGAGAGGTGGATAATGAGCAGTTCTTC.

Of note for this clone: The sample carries other DNA sequences with the same CDR3. The gene calls are TRBV7-9 and TRBJ1-5; TRBD1 matches at 9 bases. V was clipped by 6 bases and J by 4 bases; unmatched bases: 4. This CDR3 region has 14 residues. Germline V gene sequence: CDR1 SEHNR, CDR2 FQNEAQ (reference sequence). The CDR3: CASSSTGGNQPQHF. The CDR3 nucleotides are TGTGCCAGCAGTTCGACAGGGGGTAATCAGCCCCAGCATTTT.

The chain has TRBV7-9 and TRBJ1-4, with a weak D call TRBD1 (6 bases). CDR3 length: 13 amino acids. V dropped 5 bases and J dropped 10 bases, with 14 bases sitting between them. CDR1 and CDR2 from the germline V gene are SEHNR and FQNEAQ (reference sequence). As DNA, the CDR3 is TGTGCCAGCAGCCTTGACAGGAAGGCAAAACTGTTTTTT. It specifies CASSLDRKAKLFF.

The rearrangement uses TRBV27 and TRBJ2-3, with unresolved D. The CDR3 loop spans 10 amino acids. V was shortened by 10 bases and J by 6 bases, with 8 bases between the two germline ends. Germline V gene lookup returns CDR1 MNHEY and CDR2 SMNVEV (reference sequence). The CDR3 spells CATRLDTQYF. CDR3 bases: TGTGCCACCCGCCTGGATACGCAGTATTTT.

V usage is TRBV15 and J usage is TRBJ2-3, with a weak D call TRBD2 (5 bases). This CDR3 is built from 15 residues. With 3 bases removed from V and 2 bases from J, the gap between germline ends came to 12 bases. CDR1 LNHNV and CDR2 YYDKDF come from the germline V gene (reference sequence). This CDR3 reads CATSSADFSTDTQYF. The CDR3 coding sequence is TGTGCCACCAGCAGTGCGGACTTCTCCACAGATACGCAGTATTTT.

The chain uses TRBV10-2 and TRBJ2-7; TRBD1 agrees at 7 bases. The CDR3 is made up of 13 amino acids. V gave up 8 bases and J gave up 4 bases; unmatched junction bases: 8. Germline V CDR1 and CDR2: WSHSY, SAAADI. The CDR3 is CASWDSGSYEQYF. The CDR3 DNA reads as TGCGCCAGCTGGGACAGTGGCTCATACGAGCAGTACTTC.

This clone appeared a few times. The CDR3 DNA reads as TGTGCCAGCAGCGTCCAGGGTACCGACCCCTACGAGCAGTACTTC. Translation: CASSVQGTDPYEQYF. The rearrangement uses TRBV27 and TRBJ2-7; perhaps TRBD1 as D (5 bases). Germline V gene lookup returns CDR1 MNHEY and CDR2 SMNVEV (reference sequence). This CDR3 has 15 residues. The V gene lost 6 bases and the J gene lost 2 bases, with 17 bases spanning the gap.

This chain uses TRBV30 with TRBJ2-1; 10 nucleotides agree with TRBD2. Per germline, CDR1 GTSNPN and CDR2 SVGIG (reference sequence). CDR3 length: 14 amino acids. The V and J ends lost 3 bases and 8 bases, in that order; junction bases with no gene match: 7. CDR3: CAWSPGLARHEQFF. The CDR3 nucleotides are TGTGCCTGGAGCCCGGGACTAGCGAGACATGAGCAGTTCTTC.

A note on this clone: Other DNA sequences in the sample encode the same CDR3. The CDR3 DNA is TGTGCCACCAGCAGAGATCGGAGCTACGAGCAGTACTTC. Its protein product is CATSRDRSYEQYF. The V and J genes are TRBV15 and TRBJ2-7; D gene uncertain. V was clipped by 0 bases and J by 3 bases, with 6 bases between them. The germline gives CDR1 LNHNV, CDR2 YYDKDF (reference sequence). The CDR3 has 13 amino acids.

This chain uses TRBV6-1 with TRBJ2-1; 9 positions match TRBD2. From germline, CDR1 is MNHNS and CDR2 SASEGT. CDR3 length: 15 amino acids. After removal of 3 bases from V and 3 bases from J, the junction contained 3 bases not matched to a gene. CDR3 loop: CASSDGGRDYNEQFF. CDR3 DNA sequence: TGTGCCAGCAGTGACGGCGGGAGGGACTACAATGAGCAGTTCTTC.

This clone was seen a few times. The V gene is TRBV29-1, the J gene TRBJ1-2; D gene uncertain. The germline V gene encodes CDR1 SQVTM and CDR2 ANQGSEA. The CDR3 loop spans 13 amino acids. V gave up 2 bases and J gave up 5 bases, with 12 bases separating them. DNA for the CDR3: TGCAGCGTTGAATTAGAACAGCCATATGGCTACACCTTC. Amino acid sequence: CSVELEQPYGYTF.

The DNA of the CDR3 is TGTGCCACCTCTATGGAGGGAAACAATGAGCAGTTCTTC. It codes for CATSMEGNNEQFF. The chain recombines TRBV13 with TRBJ2-1; tentative D call: TRBD2 (6 bases). The CDR3 contains 13 residues. The V gene's germline CDR1 is PRHDT and CDR2 FYEKMQ (reference sequence). V was pared by 10 bases and J by 5 bases, with 15 bases between.

The J gene is TRBJ2-4, the V gene TRBV11-2, with TRBD2 matching 7 bases. The CDR3 spans 19 residues. Germline-derived CDR1 and CDR2 are SGHAT and FQNNGV. The junction had 12 bases not matched to a gene; V was cut back by 1 base and J by 0 bases. The CDR3 loop is CASSLGPGGSGLAKNIQYF. Here the CDR3 DNA reads TGTGCCAGCAGCTTAGGCCCCGGGGGTAGCGGGTTAGCCAAAAACATTCAGTACTTC.

The chain links TRBV27 to TRBJ2-3; D is perhaps TRBD1 (5 bases). The CDR3 sequence is 17 residues long. Deletions cut 2 bases from V and 8 bases from J, with 23 bases between. The germline gives CDR1 MNHEY, CDR2 SMNVEV (reference sequence). As DNA, the CDR3 is TGTGCCAGCAGTTTAAGGTTTCCGACAGCCGTCACCGGTACGCAGTATTTT. Translated, it gives CASSLRFPTAVTGTQYF.

The chain couples TRBV18 to TRBJ2-5, with no clear D. Trimming took off 6 bases at V and 5 bases at J, with 22 bases between the two ends. The CDR3 spans 16 residues. Germline loops: CDR1 KGHSH, CDR2 LQKENI. CDR3 DNA sequence: TGTGCCAGCTCGCCAATGACGCAAACAATTTTGGAGACCCAGTACTTC. Protein: CASSPMTQTILETQYF.

This clone has more than one count but fewer than ten. This rearrangement joins TRBV27 to TRBJ2-7; TRBD1 matches at 12 bases. V dropped 4 bases and J dropped 5; count of bases not matched to a gene: 6. Germline values: CDR1 MNHEY, CDR2 SMNVEV (reference sequence). The CDR3 covers 15 residues. The CDR3 nucleotides are TGTGCCAGCAGTTCGCCGGGACAGGGGGCCCACGAGCAGTACTTC. It translates to CASSSPGQGAHEQYF.

The chain employs TRBV28 and TRBJ1-2, with D hard to call. Per the germline V gene, CDR1 is MDHEN and CDR2 is SYDVKM. The CDR3 contains 17 residues. V lost 2 bases to trimming and J lost 2 bases, with 18 bases between them. CDR3 protein: CASSLTPVISGNYGYTF. The CDR3 DNA reads TGTGCCAGCAGTTTAACCCCTGTGATTTCGGGGAACTATGGCTACACCTTC.